This TCR beta chain was profiled in a study of blood T cell repertoires in COVID-19. In the study overall: Both acute and convalescent COVID-19 samples were obtained from the United States, Italy and Spain. PBMCs, B-cell-depleted T cells, or T cells provided the cDNA or gDNA that made up the material.

In the source study's methods: Amplification of reference gene primers was used by the study to estimate nucleated cell counts. TCRdb's table, derived via immunoSEQ multiplex PCR, lists solely in-frame clones and lacks some. V and J calls and clone size come straight from that table; D and trimming were deduced from the DNA. This table has fewer than 30,000 clones, approximately 84% appearing once. The material sequenced was peripheral blood. The clonotype comes from a man between 65 and 79 years old with active COVID-19.

CDR3 residues: CASSSSGRTSTDTQYF. In nucleotides, the CDR3 is TGCGCCAGCAGCTCGAGTGGACGGACAAGCACAGATACGCAGTATTTT. The chain couples TRBV5-1 to TRBJ2-3, with D possibly being TRBD1 (5 bases). The CDR3 loop spans 16 amino acids. CDR1 and CDR2 from the germline V gene are SGHRS and YFSETQ. Trimming removed 3 bases at V and 0 bases at J, with 14 bases between.